The clone carrying this T cell receptor beta chain was seen more than once but under ten times. The antigen is unknown. Combining a sample-barcoded 5' primer with a J-beta primer mix, a second PCR ran for roughly 7 to 12 cycles. Each cDNA molecule received a tag from a template-switch adaptor that had 12 random nucleotides. From the 5' RACE reads, TCRdb called clonotypes with MiXCR, one entry per CDR3 protein. The sample lists about 1,800,000 distinct CDR3 sequences; 28% were seen once. The CDR3 is made up of 13 amino acids. Germline CDR1 is SGHDT and CDR2 is YYEEEE. V was trimmed by 7 bases and J by 3 bases, leaving 13 bases between them. All donors came from Russia, were Caucasian and healthy, and spanned ages 6 to 90. The data are from a study of blood T cells in healthy people across ages. Study results and caveats: Both naive CD4+ cell counts and diversity were greater in long-lived donors than in aged donors.

The TCR comes from a woman in her 30s in good health. Sequencing input: blood. The gene calls are TRBV5-6 and TRBJ1-1; possible D gene TRBD1, 5 bases. The CDR3 DNA reads as TGTGCCAGCGCTGGGGGGAGGGACACTGAAGCTTTCTTT. It is translated as CASAGGRDTEAFF. Looking up the rest from reference TRBV5-6 and TRBJ1-1 gives the full variable domain: DAGVTQSPTHLIKTRGQQVTLRCSPKSGHDTVSWYQQALGQGPQFIFQYYEEEERQRGNFPDRFSGHQFPNYSSELNVNALLLGDSALYLCASAGGRDTEAFFGQGTRLTVV.